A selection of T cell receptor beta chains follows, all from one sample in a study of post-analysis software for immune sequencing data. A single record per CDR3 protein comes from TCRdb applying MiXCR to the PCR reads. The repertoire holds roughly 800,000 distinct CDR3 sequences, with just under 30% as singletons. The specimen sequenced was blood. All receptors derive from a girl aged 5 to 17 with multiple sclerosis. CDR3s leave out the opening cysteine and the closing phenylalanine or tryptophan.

ANSPTGGAYGYT,TRBJ1-2,TRBV7-2
ASSVRTRGESGEQY,TRBJ2-7,TRBV7-2
ASSEGGISYNEQF,TRBJ2-1,TRBV9
ASSLVVAGVYNEQY,.,TRBV7-2
SVEGTGLLYEQY,TRBJ2-7,TRBV29-1
AGSQDQSRKWNTEAF,TRBJ1-1,TRBV4-3
ASSLVPLGGATDTQY,TRBJ2-3,TRBV11-2
AISTGAYEQY,TRBJ2-7,TRBV10-3
ASSPTVGLGTDTQY,TRBJ2-3,TRBV7-9
ASREGVEAF,TRBJ1-1,TRBV4-1
ASSPTTPSTDTQY,TRBJ2-3,TRBV12-3/TRBV12-4
ARALQGARELF,TRBJ2-2,TRBV2
ASSQDLFRAGGTDTQY,TRBJ2-3,TRBV4-2
ASSEERPLH,TRBJ1-6,TRBV6-1
SVETGTWGYT,TRBJ1-2,TRBV29-1
ASSPTDGRRGATQY,TRBJ2-3,TRBV11-2
ASSEFGQGNTEAF,TRBJ1-1,TRBV10-1
ASSLLWTRSEAF,TRBJ1-1,TRBV7-2
SARAGDTVFTDTQY,TRBJ2-3,TRBV20-1
SAREGFWGNEKLF,TRBJ1-4,TRBV20-1
ASSNGQGSSYEQY,TRBJ2-7,TRBV5-1
ASSGGPYNSPLH,TRBJ1-6,TRBV9
ASRPTNFPQY,TRBJ2-3,TRBV11-2
ASSNFPDYYNEQY,.,TRBV28